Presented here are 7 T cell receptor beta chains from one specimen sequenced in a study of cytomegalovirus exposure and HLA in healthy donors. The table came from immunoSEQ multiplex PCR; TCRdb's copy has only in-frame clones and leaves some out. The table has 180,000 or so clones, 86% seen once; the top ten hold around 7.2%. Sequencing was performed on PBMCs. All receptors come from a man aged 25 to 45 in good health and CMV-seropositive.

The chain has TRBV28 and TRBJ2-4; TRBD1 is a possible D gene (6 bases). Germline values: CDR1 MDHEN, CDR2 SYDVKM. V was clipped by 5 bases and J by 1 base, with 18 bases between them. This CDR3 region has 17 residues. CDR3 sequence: CASSLYGTLYAKNIQYF. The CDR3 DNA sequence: TGTGCCAGCAGTCTATATGGGACACTGTATGCCAAAAACATTCAGTACTTC.

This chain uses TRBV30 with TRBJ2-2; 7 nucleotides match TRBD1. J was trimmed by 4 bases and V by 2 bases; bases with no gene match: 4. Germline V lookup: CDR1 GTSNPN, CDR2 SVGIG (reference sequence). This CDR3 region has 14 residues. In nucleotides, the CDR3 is TGTGCCTGGAGTAGGCAGGGGGTCACCGGGGAGCTGTTTTTT. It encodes CAWSRQGVTGELFF.

The CDR3 coding sequence is TGCGCCAGCAGCCTGACTAGCGGCCCTGAGCAGTTCTTC. Translated, it gives CASSLTSGPEQFF. The chain combines TRBV5-1 with TRBJ2-1, with 9 bases aligning to TRBD2. J lost 9 bases, V lost 4 bases, and 5 bases had no gene match. Germline lookup yields CDR1 SGHRS and CDR2 YFSETQ. There are 13 residues in the CDR3.

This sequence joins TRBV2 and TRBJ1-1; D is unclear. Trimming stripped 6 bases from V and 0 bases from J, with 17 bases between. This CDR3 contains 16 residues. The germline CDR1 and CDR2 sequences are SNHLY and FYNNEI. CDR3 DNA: TGTGCCAGCAGGGAGAGCCTTGACCGACTGAACACTGAAGCTTTCTTT. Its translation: CASRESLDRLNTEAFF.

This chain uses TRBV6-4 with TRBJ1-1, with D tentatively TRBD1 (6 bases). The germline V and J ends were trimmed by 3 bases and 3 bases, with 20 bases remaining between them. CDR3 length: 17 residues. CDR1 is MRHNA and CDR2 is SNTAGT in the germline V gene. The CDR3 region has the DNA TGTGCCAGCAGTGATTCCGACAGGCCGATCAACTACACTGAAGCTTTCTTT. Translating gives CASSDSDRPINYTEAFF.

CDR3 in amino acids: CASSYSRQGSTYEQYF. The CDR3 DNA follows: TGTGCCAGCAGTTACTCGAGGCAGGGTAGTACCTACGAGCAGTACTTC. V usage is TRBV6-6 and J usage is TRBJ2-7; tentatively, D is TRBD1 (5 bases). Germline CDR1 is MNHNY and CDR2 is SVGAGI (reference sequence). The CDR3 has 16 residues. Trimming shortened V by 0 bases and J by 2 bases, and 14 bases separated the two germline ends.

DNA of the CDR3: TGCAGCGTTGAAGTTGCTGGACAGCCCTGGGAGCAGTACTTC. It specifies CSVEVAGQPWEQYF. The V call is TRBV29-1, the J call TRBJ2-7; D possibly corresponds to TRBD1 (6 bases). CDR3 length: 14 residues. V dropped 1 base and J dropped 7 bases, with 17 bases sitting between them. Germline lookup yields CDR1 SQVTM and CDR2 ANQGSEA.